One sample yielded the 23 T cell receptor beta chains listed below, sequenced in a study of blood T cell repertoires in COVID-19. Sequencing was performed with immunoSEQ multiplex PCR; in TCRdb, only in-frame clones are kept and a portion is missing. The sample has 130,000 to 150,000 clones; approximately 87% are singletons. The material sequenced was peripheral blood. Source of these receptors: a woman aged 40 to 50 with acute or convalescent COVID-19.

V is TRBV5-8 and J is TRBJ1-1, with D unclear. The germline gives CDR1 SGHTS, CDR2 YDEGEE. V lost 8 bases to trimming and J lost 4 bases, with 9 bases between them. There are 11 residues in the CDR3. The CDR3 bases are TGTGCCAGAAGACTATCCACTGAAGCTTTCTTT. Its protein product is CARRLSTEAFF.

With regard to this clone: This sample also contains other DNA sequences that code for the same CDR3. The chain couples TRBV12-5 to TRBJ2-5; TRBD2 might be the D (6 bases). The CDR3 runs 13 residues. Between the trimmed V and J ends, which lost 9 bases and 5 bases, there was a span of 16 bases. Germline CDR1 LGHNT, CDR2 FRNRAP. Written as DNA, the CDR3 is TGTGCTAGCAACACAGCCGGAGGGGAGACCCAGTACTTC. Translated: CASNTAGGETQYF.

The chain couples TRBV7-9 to TRBJ2-7; D might be TRBD1 (6 bases). Germline values: CDR1 SEHNR, CDR2 FQNEAQ (reference sequence). The V gene lost 3 bases and the J gene lost 5 bases, with 14 bases spanning the gap. This CDR3 comprises 14 residues. The CDR3 DNA reads as TGTGCCAGCAGCTTTGGCGACAGGCCCGACGAGCAGTACTTC. This encodes CASSFGDRPDEQYF.

The V and J genes are TRBV2 and TRBJ1-1, with no clear D. The CDR3 is made up of 14 amino acids. V was trimmed by 1 base and J by 1 base, leaving 7 bases between them. Per the germline V gene, CDR1 is SNHLY and CDR2 is FYNNEI. The CDR3 DNA sequence: TGTGCCAGCAGTGAAGGCCTAGGGAACACTGAAGCTTTCTTT. It codes for CASSEGLGNTEAFF. The whole variable domain, remainder taken from reference TRBV2 and TRBJ1-1, is EPEVTQTPSHQVTQMGQEVILRCVPISNHLYFYWYRQILGQKVEFLVSFYNNEISEKSEIFDDQFSVERPDGSNFTLKIRSTKLEDSAMYFCASSEGLGNTEAFFGQGTRLTVV.

The chain recombines TRBV28 with TRBJ1-6, with 12 bases fitting TRBD1. The ends lost 2 bases at V and 11 bases at J; junction bases unmatched: 4. Germline CDR1 and CDR2: MDHEN and SYDVKM. The CDR3 has 15 residues. The CDR3 coding sequence is TGTGCCAGCAGTTTAGGGACAGGGGGCGTGACACCCCTCCACTTT. Translating gives CASSLGTGGVTPLHF. The complete variable domain, with remaining parts taken from reference TRBV28 and TRBJ1-6, reads DVKVTQSSRYLVKRTGEKVFLECVQDMDHENMFWYRQDPGLGLRLIYFSYDVKMKEKGDIPEGYSVSREKKERFSLILESASTNQTSMYLCASSLGTGGVTPLHFGNGTRLTVT.

This chain links TRBV7-9 with TRBJ2-5; a weak D match, TRBD2 (5 bases). In germline, CDR1 is SEHNR, CDR2 FQNEAQ (reference sequence). The CDR3 extends over 13 amino acids. Trimming cost V 1 base and J 5 bases, with 8 bases left between them. The CDR3 DNA follows: TGTGCCAGCAGCTTAGGGACGGGGGAGACCCAGTACTTC. The encoded protein is CASSLGTGETQYF.

The chain carries TRBV10-3 and TRBJ2-3; D remains unclear. Trimming pared 6 bases from V and 2 bases from J, leaving 12 bases between. This CDR3 is 14 amino acids long. The germline CDR1 and CDR2 sequences are ENHRY and SYGVKD. The CDR3 sequence is CAIRRSVFTDTQYF. CDR3 nucleotides: TGTGCCATCAGGCGGTCAGTCTTCACAGATACGCAGTATTTT.

The V and J genes are TRBV24-1 and TRBJ1-2; the D gene is possibly TRBD1 (6 bases). Germline lookup yields CDR1 KGHDR and CDR2 SFDVKD. The CDR3 totals 14 residues. Trimming cost V 5 bases and J 4 bases, with 13 bases left between them. CDR3 sequence: CATSAPGVAYGYTF. The CDR3 region has the DNA TGTGCCACCAGTGCTCCAGGGGTCGCCTATGGCTACACCTTC.

The chain uses TRBV24-1 and TRBJ1-5; maybe TRBD1 (5 bases). CDR1 is KGHDR, CDR2 SFDVKD, per germline. The length of the CDR3 is 15 residues. The ends were cut back, 3 bases at V and 5 bases at J, with 13 bases in the middle. The DNA of the CDR3 is TGTGCCACCAGTGATCTCGGGACTCACCATCAGCCCCAGCATTTT. This encodes CATSDLGTHHQPQHF.

This chain joins TRBV9 and TRBJ2-3, with 13 bases identical to TRBD2. The trim removed 0 bases at V and 4 bases at J, leaving 5 bases unmatched. There are 17 residues in the CDR3. Germline CDR1 is SGDLS and CDR2 is YYNGEE. The CDR3 sequence is CASSVGTSGSISDTQYF. The CDR3 DNA is TGTGCCAGCAGCGTAGGGACTAGCGGGAGTATCTCAGATACGCAGTATTTT.

The rearrangement links TRBV19 to TRBJ1-2; D is ambiguous. The CDR3 sequence is 12 residues long. CDR1 LNHDA and CDR2 SQIVND come from the germline V gene (reference sequence). The V gene lost 7 bases and the J gene lost 4 bases, with 10 bases spanning the gap. CDR3 region: CASNAVPYGYTF. CDR3 bases: TGTGCCAGTAACGCAGTCCCCTATGGCTACACCTTC.

V gene TRBV19 combines with J gene TRBJ2-7, with 9 bases identical to TRBD1. CDR1 is LNHDA, CDR2 SQIVND, per germline (reference sequence). The CDR3 sequence is 15 residues long. Trimming cost V 1 base and J 5 bases; bases outside gene matches: 6. The CDR3 DNA reads TGTGCCAGTAGTATAGTTCCGGGACAGGGTAACGAGCAGTACTTC. Translated: CASSIVPGQGNEQYF. The full variable domain, with the rest looked up from reference TRBV19 and TRBJ2-7, is DGGITQSPKYLFRKEGQNVTLSCEQNLNHDAMYWYRQDPGQGLRLIYYSQIVNDFQKGDIAEGYSVSREKKESFPLTVTSAQKNPTAFYLCASSIVPGQGNEQYFGPGTRLTVT.

The rearrangement links TRBV28 to TRBJ1-1, with 7 nucleotides matching TRBD1. The CDR3 contains 14 residues. Germline V gene sequence: CDR1 MDHEN, CDR2 SYDVKM. V dropped 7 bases and J dropped 1; count of bases not matched to a gene: 6. In nucleotides, the CDR3 is TGTGCCAGCATTAGTACAGGGGCGAACACTGAAGCTTTCTTT. Encoded protein: CASISTGANTEAFF.

The chain uses TRBV11-2 and TRBJ2-1; maybe TRBD2 (7 bases). Germline-derived CDR1 and CDR2 are SGHAT and FQNNGV. The V end was cut by 4 bases, the J end by 7 bases, with 14 bases between. The CDR3 is 14 amino acids. The CDR3 nucleotides read TGTGCCAGCAGCTGGGGGGGGGCGCGTAATGAGCAGTTCTTC. Amino acids: CASSWGGARNEQFF.

The chain recombines TRBV2 with TRBJ1-3; a possible D gene is TRBD1 (5 bases). The V gene lost 5 bases and the J gene lost 5 bases, with 13 bases spanning the gap. Germline assignment: CDR1 SNHLY and CDR2 FYNNEI. The CDR3 runs 14 residues. For the CDR3, the DNA is TGTGCCAGCAGTTCGGCAGGGTCGCGAAACACCATATATTTT. Its translation: CASSSAGSRNTIYF.

This chain connects TRBV11-2 to TRBJ1-2; D not resolved. Germline CDR1 SGHAT, CDR2 FQNNGV. The CDR3 is made up of 13 amino acids. V lost 5 bases and J lost 2, with 9 bases in between. CDR3 sequence reads: CASSPRGNYGYTF. The CDR3 DNA follows: TGTGCCAGCAGCCCCCGGGGAAACTATGGCTACACCTTC.

The chain links TRBV5-4 to TRBJ1-2, with TRBD1 identical over 7 bases. This CDR3 is 14 amino acids long. The V gene end was trimmed by 4 bases and the J gene end by 2 bases; junction bases not matched to a gene: 5. CDR1 and CDR2 (germline): SGHNT, YYREEE (reference sequence). The CDR3 region is CASSPPGQNYGYTF. CDR3 in DNA: TGTGCCAGCAGCCCCCCGGGACAGAACTATGGCTACACCTTC.

This clone turned up a few times. The V call is TRBV10-3, the J call TRBJ1-1; D is perhaps TRBD1 (5 bases). Trimming removed 7 bases at V and 3 bases at J, with 18 bases between. Germline V lookup: CDR1 ENHRY, CDR2 SYGVKD. This CDR3 comprises 15 residues. As DNA, the CDR3 is TGTGCCATCACTACCCCCGAGCGGGGGTACACTGAAGCTTTCTTT. This gives the protein CAITTPERGYTEAFF.

The chain joins TRBV4-1 to TRBJ1-1; 8 bases align to TRBD1. The CDR3 has 14 residues. Germline-derived CDR1 and CDR2 are MGHRA and YSYEKL. The V and J ends lost 4 bases and 5 bases, in that order; junction bases with no gene match: 6. DNA of the CDR3: TGCGCCAGCAGCCCACAAACAGGGGGTACTGAAGCTTTCTTT. This codes for CASSPQTGGTEAFF.

The rearrangement uses TRBV10-3 and TRBJ1-1; a possible D gene is TRBD1 (6 bases). The CDR3 runs 16 residues. Trimming stripped 1 base from V and 1 base from J, with 13 bases between. The germline CDR1 and CDR2 sequences are ENHRY and SYGVKD. The CDR3, as DNA: TGTGCCATCAGTGAGTTGGACAGAGCGGAGAACACTGAAGCTTTCTTT. This gives the protein CAISELDRAENTEAFF.

The chain carries TRBV6-2 or TRBV6-3 and TRBJ1-2; weak D call: TRBD1 (6 bases). Looked up from germline, CDR1 is MNHEY and CDR2 is SVGEGT. CDR3 size: 14 residues. Trimming shortened V by 1 base and J by 4 bases, and 10 bases separated the two germline ends. The CDR3 loop is CASSYFDRPYGYTF. The CDR3 nucleotides read TGTGCCAGCAGTTACTTCGACAGGCCCTATGGCTACACCTTC.

The V and J genes are TRBV4-3 and TRBJ2-2, with 10 bases lining up with TRBD2. The CDR3 extends over 17 amino acids. Germline CDR1 is LGHNA and CDR2 is YSLEER. After removal of 1 base from V and 3 bases from J, the junction contained 5 bases not matched to a gene. The CDR3 DNA follows: TGCGCCAGCAGCCAAGGGTCCCTAGCGGGAGACACCGGGGAGCTGTTTTTT. Translation gives CASSQGSLAGDTGELFF.

The chain links TRBV5-1 to TRBJ2-5, with 8 bases aligning to TRBD2. This CDR3 has 15 amino acids. CDR1 and CDR2 (germline): SGHRS, YFSETQ. V gave up 4 bases and J gave up 2 bases; unmatched junction bases: 7. The CDR3 is CASSPGLVAQETQYF. The CDR3 DNA reads TGCGCCAGCAGCCCGGGACTAGTGGCACAAGAGACCCAGTACTTC. The full variable domain, rest sourced from reference TRBV5-1 and TRBJ2-5, is KAGVTQTPRYLIKTRGQQVTLSCSPISGHRSVSWYQQTPGQGLQFLFEYFSETQRNKGNFPGRFSGRQFSNSRSEMNVSTLELGDSALYLCASSPGLVAQETQYFGPGTRLLVL.